This passage covers 4 T cell receptor beta chains from one sample sequenced in a study of radiotherapy plus CTLA-4 blockade in lung cancer. This table comes from immunoSEQ multiplex PCR, and its TCRdb copy is limited to in-frame clones, with some not included. Counted here are more than 90,000 clones, approximately 82% occurring once; the ten biggest clones make up around 25%. The source was peripheral blood, collected from a patient treated with radiotherapy plus ipilimumab. All receptors derive from a human donor with non-small cell lung cancer that progressed on radiotherapy plus ipilimumab.

The chain is built from TRBV11-2 and TRBJ2-7, with TRBD2 as a possible D gene (5 bases). The ends were cut back, 5 bases at V and 7 bases at J, with 12 bases in the middle. Germline values: CDR1 SGHAT, CDR2 FQNNGV. The length of the CDR3 is 12 residues. The CDR3, as DNA: TGTGCCAGCAGCCCCGACTACCCAGAGCAGTACTTC. Translating gives CASSPDYPEQYF. The variable domain in full, completed from reference TRBV11-2 and TRBJ2-7, reads EAGVAQSPRYKIIEKRQSVAFWCNPISGHATLYWYQQILGQGPKLLIQFQNNGVVDDSQLPKDRFSAERLKGVDSTLKIQPAKLEDSAVYLCASSPDYPEQYFGPGTRLTVT.

V gene TRBV7-8 combines with J gene TRBJ2-7, with a weak D call TRBD1 (5 bases). CDR3 length: 13 residues. The V end lost 3 bases, the J end lost 4 bases, and 10 bases lay between the germline ends. Germline V gives CDR1 SGHVS, CDR2 FQNEAQ. As DNA, the CDR3 is TGTGCCAGCAGCTTGGACACTTTATACGAGCAGTACGTC. Protein: CASSLDTLYEQYV.

The chain employs TRBV19 and TRBJ2-2; 9 nucleotides match TRBD2. The CDR3 is 16 residues long. The J segment lost 0 bases and the V segment lost 7 bases, leaving 6 bases of the junction unmatched. Germline CDR1 and CDR2: LNHDA and SQIVND (reference sequence). The CDR3 here is CASIVASGTNTGELFF. The CDR3 DNA sequence: TGTGCCAGTATCGTCGCTAGCGGGACGAACACCGGGGAGCTGTTTTTT.

V is TRBV9 and J is TRBJ2-1, with 8 nucleotides matching TRBD1. Germline V CDR1 and CDR2: SGDLS, YYNGEE. V shed 2 bases, J shed 8 bases, and the junction held 6 bases outside the gene matches. The CDR3 runs to 14 residues. The CDR3 here is CASSVRTGWDEQFF. CDR3 nucleotide sequence: TGTGCCAGCAGCGTGCGGACAGGGTGGGATGAGCAGTTCTTC.